Following are 27 T cell receptor beta chains from one sample sequenced in a study of beta chain features in type 1 diabetes. Study results and limitations: A moderate, significant TCRB CDR3 shortening appeared in type 1 diabetes across four CD4+ subsets.

No cognate antigen is known for these TCRs. Reverse transcription of all isolated RNA meant that expressed TCRB transcripts were sequenced. Profiling relied on immunoSEQ multiplex PCR, and the TCRdb table lists in-frame clones only, not all of them. The table includes roughly 260,000 clones, roughly a tenth detected once. Sequencing used naive CD4+ T cells from blood. The source is a man in his thirties or forties with type 1 diabetes.

V usage is TRBV7-3 and J usage is TRBJ1-1, with a weak D call TRBD1 (5 bases). Germline lookup yields CDR1 SGHTA and CDR2 FQGTGA. V lost 5 bases and J 1 base, leaving 8 bases between the germline ends. This CDR3 spans 13 amino acids. CDR3 DNA sequence: TGTGCCAGCAGCACCACAGGGAACACTGAAGCTTTCTTT. Residues: CASSTTGNTEAFF.

This chain connects TRBV4-1 to TRBJ2-7; possible D gene TRBD1, 5 bases. There are 16 residues in the CDR3. V lost 2 bases and J 0 bases, leaving 14 bases between the germline ends. CDR1 is MGHRA and CDR2 is YSYEKL in the germline V gene. Here the CDR3 DNA reads TGCGCCAGCAGCCAACCCACAGGTCCCAACTCCTACGAGCAGTACTTC. Encoded protein: CASSQPTGPNSYEQYF.

The chain recombines TRBV6-4 with TRBJ1-1; D is unresolved. This CDR3 contains 14 residues. Germline V lookup: CDR1 MRHNA, CDR2 SNTAGT. V was clipped by 3 bases and J by 6 bases, with 14 bases between them. Here the CDR3 DNA reads TGTGCCAGCAGTGAGAGGCAGGAGGACTCTGAAGCTTTCTTT. Its protein is CASSERQEDSEAFF.

This clone was picked up a small number of times. The chain combines TRBV10-3 with TRBJ2-7, with D possibly being TRBD1 (6 bases). This CDR3 contains 16 residues. The germline CDR1 and CDR2 sequences are ENHRY and SYGVKD. V lost 6 bases, J lost 4 bases, and 22 bases lay in between. The DNA for the CDR3 is TGTGCCATCAGCGTCCCCCTGGGGGCAACCCCATACGAGCAGTACTTC. This codes for CAISVPLGATPYEQYF.

This chain connects TRBV5-1 to TRBJ2-7; 7 positions match TRBD1. This CDR3 comprises 13 residues. Trimming at V came to 5 bases and at J to 2 bases, leaving 4 bases not matched to a gene. From germline, CDR1 is SGHRS and CDR2 YFSETQ. In DNA form, the CDR3 reads TGCGCCAGCAGTCAGGGGACAGCCTACGAGCAGTACTTC. Translating gives CASSQGTAYEQYF.

The V call is TRBV13, the J call TRBJ1-2, with D maybe TRBD1 (6 bases). Trimming removed 3 bases from V and 2 bases from J, with 7 bases in between. The germline gives CDR1 PRHDT, CDR2 FYEKMQ (reference sequence). This CDR3 spans 13 amino acids. This chain's CDR3 is CASSFRGNYGYTF. CDR3 nucleotides: TGTGCCAGCAGCTTTAGGGGGAACTATGGCTACACCTTC.

V and J are TRBV25-1 and TRBJ1-4; possible D gene TRBD1, 6 bases. Trimming left V 5 bases short and J 5 bases short, with 18 bases between. CDR3 size: 16 residues. Per germline, CDR1 MGHDK and CDR2 SYGVNS. This CDR3 reads CASSPRTVWGNEKLFF. The CDR3 DNA reads TGTGCCAGCAGTCCTCGGACAGTCTGGGGGAATGAAAAACTGTTTTTT.

This clone was detected only a few times. The V call is TRBV19, the J call TRBJ1-2; D call uncertain. Per the germline V gene, CDR1 is LNHDA and CDR2 is SQIVND (reference sequence). This CDR3 comprises 12 residues. Between the trimmed V and J ends, which lost 3 bases and 7 bases, there was a span of 9 bases. CDR3 coding DNA: TGTGCCAGTAGTATGAGGGAATCTGGCTACACCTTC. It translates to CASSMRESGYTF. The full variable domain, completed using reference TRBV19 and TRBJ1-2, is DGGITQSPKYLFRKEGQNVTLSCEQNLNHDAMYWYRQDPGQGLRLIYYSQIVNDFQKGDIAEGYSVSREKKESFPLTVTSAQKNPTAFYLCASSMRESGYTFGSGTRLTVV.

The V call is TRBV4-3, the J call TRBJ1-5; D call uncertain. The germline gives CDR1 LGHNA, CDR2 YSLEER. The CDR3 has 15 residues. The V and J ends lost 1 base and 1 base respectively, with 8 bases between them. The CDR3 sequence is CASSQVWHSNQPQHF. DNA of the CDR3: TGCGCCAGCAGCCAAGTTTGGCACAGCAATCAGCCCCAGCATTTT.

The chain carries TRBV6-5 and TRBJ1-1; 8 bases fit TRBD1. Looked up from germline, CDR1 is MNHEY and CDR2 is SVGAGI. Trimming at V came to 5 bases and at J to 10 bases, leaving 6 bases not matched to a gene. The CDR3 runs 12 residues. The CDR3 reads CASSPGQGAAFF. The CDR3 nucleotides are TGTGCCAGCAGTCCAGGACAGGGTGCAGCTTTCTTT.

The CDR3 region is CASGLVAGYTEAFF. Here the CDR3 DNA reads TGTGCTAGTGGTTTGGTCGCGGGGTACACTGAAGCTTTCTTT. The chain combines TRBV12-5 with TRBJ1-1; D unclear. V was trimmed by 0 bases and J by 3 bases, leaving 8 bases between them. Germline CDR1 is LGHNT and CDR2 is FRNRAP. This CDR3 is 14 amino acids long.

V usage is TRBV5-4 and J usage is TRBJ2-3; 9 positions agree with TRBD2. The length of the CDR3 is 16 residues. Germline CDR1 and CDR2: SGHNT and YYREEE (reference sequence). V gave up 9 bases and J gave up 2 bases; unmatched junction bases: 13. CDR3 DNA sequence: TGTGCCACCCAGGGGTTGGGCGGGGGGGCCACAGATACGCAGTATTTT. As protein: CATQGLGGGATDTQYF.

V gene TRBV18 combines with J gene TRBJ1-6; D remains unclear. V shed 1 base and J shed 2 bases, with 12 bases lying between them. CDR3 length: 17 residues. Germline CDR1 KGHSH, CDR2 LQKENI. CDR3 loop: CASSPLSAGPYNSPLHF. CDR3 in DNA: TGTGCCAGCTCACCACTGTCGGCGGGCCCCTATAATTCACCCCTCCACTTT.

V and J are TRBV4-2 and TRBJ1-4, with D perhaps TRBD1 (6 bases). Trimming shortened V by 0 bases and J by 7 bases, and 18 bases separated the two germline ends. Germline CDR1 LGHNA, CDR2 YNFKEQ. The CDR3 runs to 17 residues. CDR3 protein: CASSQDSQRGLIEKLFF. In DNA form, the CDR3 reads TGTGCCAGCAGCCAAGATTCCCAGCGGGGGCTGATTGAAAAACTGTTTTTT.

The chain couples TRBV15 to TRBJ2-5; no clear D. Germline-derived CDR1 and CDR2 are LNHNV and YYDKDF (reference sequence). CDR3 length equals 13 residues. V lost 1 base and J lost 0, with 3 bases in between. CDR3 amino acids: CATSRVYQETQYF. The CDR3 DNA is TGTGCCACCAGCAGAGTCTACCAAGAGACCCAGTACTTC.

The chain joins TRBV4-3 to TRBJ1-2; tentatively, D is TRBD1 (5 bases). V gave up 1 base and J gave up 1 base, with 10 bases separating them. Germline V lookup: CDR1 LGHNA, CDR2 YSLEER. The CDR3 is 15 residues long. CDR3 sequence (DNA): TGCGCCAGCAGCCAAGTTGGGCAGGGTAACTATGGCTACACCTTC. Amino acid sequence: CASSQVGQGNYGYTF.

The chain employs TRBV19 and TRBJ1-1; TRBD1 agrees at 11 bases. The ends lost 4 bases at V and 9 bases at J; junction bases unmatched: 7. There are 14 residues in the CDR3. CDR1 and CDR2 (germline): LNHDA, SQIVND (reference sequence). CDR3 nucleotides: TGTGCCAGTAGTAAAGCGGACAGGGGGCGACAAGCTTTCTTT. Translated: CASSKADRGRQAFF. The full variable domain, in which reference TRBV19 and TRBJ1-1 provide the parts outside the CDR3, is DGGITQSPKYLFRKEGQNVTLSCEQNLNHDAMYWYRQDPGQGLRLIYYSQIVNDFQKGDIAEGYSVSREKKESFPLTVTSAQKNPTAFYLCASSKADRGRQAFFGQGTRLTVV.

This clone was seen a handful of times. The CDR3 region has the DNA TGTGCCAGCAGTTTAGAGAATTCACCCCTCCACTTT. Its translation: CASSLENSPLHF. The chain joins TRBV2 to TRBJ1-6, with no clear D. The CDR3 runs to 12 residues. V was shortened by 5 bases and J by 7 bases, with 6 bases between the two germline ends. Germline V gene sequence: CDR1 SNHLY, CDR2 FYNNEI.

V usage is TRBV6-5 and J usage is TRBJ1-2; a possible D gene is TRBD1 (5 bases). This CDR3 has 12 residues. Germline V lookup: CDR1 MNHEY, CDR2 SVGAGI. V was clipped by 2 bases and J by 8 bases, with 9 bases between them. The CDR3 loop reads CASSYRGGGYTF. The CDR3, as DNA: TGTGCCAGCAGTTACAGGGGTGGAGGCTACACCTTC.

The rearrangement uses TRBV7-3 and TRBJ2-1; possibly TRBD2 for D (7 bases). The CDR3 sequence is 15 residues long. Germline V gives CDR1 SGHTA, CDR2 FQGTGA. Trimming removed 1 base at V and 4 bases at J, with 11 bases between. In DNA, the CDR3 is TGTGCCAGCAGCTTAAACCGGGGGGCTTACAATGAGCAGTTCTTC. Its translation is CASSLNRGAYNEQFF.

This clone was found a few times. This rearrangement joins TRBV13 to TRBJ2-3; TRBD2 is a possible D gene (7 bases). Trimming cost V 2 bases and J 4 bases, with 13 bases left between them. Germline lookup yields CDR1 PRHDT and CDR2 FYEKMQ (reference sequence). The CDR3 runs 15 residues. CDR3 coding DNA: TGTGCCAGCAGCTTACTGGCGGGGGCCCCAGATACGCAGTATTTT. Translation gives CASSLLAGAPDTQYF.

The sample holds a few counts of this clone. J is TRBJ2-3 and V is TRBV5-5; TRBD1 agrees at 7 bases. This CDR3 contains 14 residues. J lost 3 bases, V lost 5 bases, and 6 bases had no gene match. Germline lookup yields CDR1 SGHKS and CDR2 YYEKEE (reference sequence). In DNA form, the CDR3 reads TGTGCCAGCAGAGTACAGGGGAGAACAGATACGCAGTATTTT. Translated: CASRVQGRTDTQYF.

The CDR3 DNA reads TGCGCCAGCAGCCGGGACAGGGAGTCCGGGGAGCTGTTTTTT. Protein sequence: CASSRDRESGELFF. The V and J genes are TRBV5-1 and TRBJ2-2; 9 nucleotides line up with TRBD1. Trimming at V came to 4 bases and at J to 6 bases, leaving 4 bases not matched to a gene. Germline V gene data show CDR1 as SGHRS and CDR2 as YFSETQ. This CDR3 comprises 14 residues.

The J gene is TRBJ1-2, the V gene TRBV15; D gene unclear. Trimming cost V 0 bases and J 7 bases, with 12 bases left between them. CDR3 length equals 14 residues. Germline V lookup: CDR1 LNHNV, CDR2 YYDKDF (reference sequence). CDR3 DNA: TGTGCCACCAGCAGAGAGGGGAGGGTTTTTGGCTACACCTTC. Protein: CATSREGRVFGYTF.

Only a few counts were recorded for this clone. The rearrangement uses TRBV4-1 and TRBJ1-1; 8 nucleotides align to TRBD1. Trimming took 3 bases from V and 1 from J; bases not matched to a gene: 7. CDR3 length: 16 amino acids. The germline gives CDR1 MGHRA, CDR2 YSYEKL. CDR3 in amino acids: CASSQAAGTGNTEAFF. The CDR3 DNA reads as TGCGCCAGCAGCCAGGCAGCCGGGACAGGGAACACTGAAGCTTTCTTT.

The chain combines TRBV18 with TRBJ1-2; D gene unclear. The CDR3 runs 14 residues. Trimming stripped 6 bases from V and 4 bases from J, with 15 bases between. Looked up from germline, CDR1 is KGHSH and CDR2 is LQKENI. The CDR3: CASSQDGVSYGYTF. In DNA, the CDR3 is TGTGCCAGCTCTCAAGACGGGGTGAGCTATGGCTACACCTTC.

The rearrangement uses TRBV11-1 and TRBJ2-5; 7 bases line up with TRBD1. The CDR3 spans 13 residues. Trimming cost V 3 bases and J 3 bases; bases outside gene matches: 1. The V gene's germline CDR1 is SGHAT and CDR2 FQDESV (reference sequence). This CDR3 reads CASSFTGEETQYF. DNA of the CDR3: TGTGCCAGCAGCTTCACAGGGGAAGAGACCCAGTACTTC.